Below are 30 T cell receptor beta chains sequenced from a single sample in a study of metastatic and nonmetastatic thyroid tumors. Thyroid surgery had not been preceded by any treatment in any patient. MiXCR reprocessed the PCR reads for TCRdb. The sample has 22,000 or so clones, approximately 15% seen once. The specimen sequenced was tumor tissue. The receptors stem from a female donor with papillary thyroid cancer or a benign thyroid nodule (not recorded which). Some clones in this sample may be carry-over from other donors' samples.

This clone was seen repeatedly, ten times or more. The chain employs TRBV29-1 and TRBJ2-3, with D uncertain. Between the trimmed V and J ends, which lost 4 bases and 1 base, there was a span of 6 bases. From germline, CDR1 is SQVTM and CDR2 ANQGSEA. The CDR3 has 12 residues. The CDR3 loop is CSVARGTDTQYF. DNA of the CDR3: TGCAGCGTTGCTAGGGGCACAGATACGCAGTATTTT.

This clone was detected a few times. The rearrangement links TRBV6-1 to TRBJ2-3, with D uncertain. CDR3 length: 14 residues. The germline V gene has CDR1 MNHNS and CDR2 SASEGT. V lost 5 bases and J lost 0, with 9 bases in between. This chain's CDR3 is CASSNPASTDTQYF. CDR3 DNA sequence: TGTGCCAGCAGTAACCCCGCTAGCACAGATACGCAGTATTTT.

This clone was counted at least ten times. The rearrangement joins TRBV20-1 to TRBJ1-1, with a tentative D call TRBD1 (6 bases). The V gene's germline CDR1 is DFQATT and CDR2 SNEGSKA (reference sequence). Trimming stripped 2 bases from V and 6 bases from J, with 7 bases between. The CDR3 spans 11 residues. The chain's CDR3 is CSARQGSEAFF. CDR3 bases: TGCAGTGCTAGACAGGGGTCTGAAGCTTTCTTT.

This clone was recorded many times. The chain joins TRBV19 to TRBJ1-1, with D tentatively TRBD1 (5 bases). CDR3 length: 15 amino acids. V shed 5 bases and J shed 4 bases, with 17 bases lying between them. CDR1 LNHDA and CDR2 SQIVND come from the germline V gene (reference sequence). The CDR3 nucleotides read TGTGCCAGTAGTGTGGGACCCTCCAAGGTCACTGAAGCTTTCTTT. The encoded protein is CASSVGPSKVTEAFF. Based on the CDR3 plus reference TRBV19 and TRBJ1-1, the full variable domain is DGGITQSPKYLFRKEGQNVTLSCEQNLNHDAMYWYRQDPGQGLRLIYYSQIVNDFQKGDIAEGYSVSREKKESFPLTVTSAQKNPTAFYLCASSVGPSKVTEAFFGQGTRLTVV.

This clone was observed many times. CDR3 bases: TGTGCCAGCAGCTCCTCGGGGGGGGCTGAAGCTTTCTTT. It codes for CASSSSGGAEAFF. V and J are TRBV7-3 and TRBJ1-1, with a tentative D call TRBD1 (5 bases). V was trimmed by 4 bases and J by 6 bases, leaving 12 bases between them. Germline CDR1 SGHTA, CDR2 FQGTGA. The CDR3 sequence is 13 residues long. Combining the CDR3 with reference TRBV7-3 and TRBJ1-1 gives the whole variable domain GAGVSQTPSNKVTEKGKYVELRCDPISGHTALYWYRQSLGQGPEFLIYFQGTGAADDSGLPNDRFFAVRPEGSVSTLKIQRTERGDSAVYLCASSSSGGAEAFFGQGTRLTVV.

There are many counts of this clone. The CDR3 region is CASTPSRADTQYF. CDR3 DNA sequence: TGTGCCAGCACTCCCTCTAGGGCAGATACGCAGTATTTT. This chain links TRBV6-1 with TRBJ2-3; D gene unclear. V gave up 7 bases and J gave up 4 bases, with 12 bases separating them. Germline V CDR1 and CDR2: MNHNS, SASEGT. This CDR3 comprises 13 residues.

This clone was observed at least ten times. V is TRBV20-1 and J is TRBJ1-3; 9 bases fit TRBD1. V lost 5 bases, J lost 4 bases, and 6 bases stayed unmatched. This CDR3 has 14 residues. From germline, CDR1 is DFQATT and CDR2 SNEGSKA (reference sequence). The DNA for the CDR3 is TGCAGTGCTTACGACAGGGGGAGAGGAAACACCATATATTTT. It translates to CSAYDRGRGNTIYF.

This clone was picked up many times. Here the CDR3 reads CASSPRRQGNTGELFF. The DNA of the CDR3 is TGTGCCAGCTCACCACGGAGACAGGGGAACACCGGGGAGCTGTTTTTT. The V call is TRBV18, the J call TRBJ2-2, with 7 positions matching TRBD1. Losses at the gene ends were 1 base for V and 1 base for J; bases not matched to a gene: 3. This CDR3 has 16 residues. Germline V gene lookup returns CDR1 KGHSH and CDR2 LQKENI. Full variable domain (rest looked up from reference TRBV18 and TRBJ2-2): NAGVMQNPRHLVRRRGQEARLRCSPMKGHSHVYWYRQLPEEGLKFMVYLQKENIIDESGMPKERFSAEFPKEGPSILRIQQVVRGDSAAYFCASSPRRQGNTGELFFGEGSRLTVL.

The chain employs TRBV9 and TRBJ2-7; TRBD1 agrees at 8 bases. This CDR3 region has 14 residues. The trim removed 0 bases at V and 3 bases at J, leaving 2 bases unmatched. The V gene's germline CDR1 is SGDLS and CDR2 YYNGEE. The CDR3 DNA is TGTGCCAGCAGCGTAGGAGGGACAGGCTACGAGCAGTACTTC. Protein product: CASSVGGTGYEQYF. Complete variable domain (other parts from reference TRBV9 and TRBJ2-7): DSGVTQTPKHLITATGQRVTLRCSPRSGDLSVYWYQQSLDQGLQFLIQYYNGEERAKGNILERFSAQQFPDLHSELNLSSLELGDSALYFCASSVGGTGYEQYFGPGTRLTVT.

The genes are TRBV7-3 and TRBJ1-4; tentative D call: TRBD1 (5 bases). The V gene's germline CDR1 is SGHTA and CDR2 FQGTGA. Deletions cut 5 bases from V and 2 bases from J, with 21 bases between. This CDR3 comprises 18 residues. CDR3 in DNA: TGTGCCAGCAGCCCTAACCCAGGAATATCAGGGACTAATGAAAAACTGTTTTTT. This gives the protein CASSPNPGISGTNEKLFF.

This clone was seen ten or more times. The rearrangement joins TRBV20-1 to TRBJ2-3; D unresolved. CDR3 size: 13 residues. Trimming stripped 6 bases from V and 1 base from J, with 11 bases between. Germline V gene sequence: CDR1 DFQATT, CDR2 SNEGSKA (reference sequence). The CDR3 bases are TGCAGTGCGGAGAACAGCGGCACAGATACGCAGTATTTT. This sequence encodes CSAENSGTDTQYF.

Sample share makes this clone medium-sized. The chain has TRBV6-1 and TRBJ2-7, with D possibly being TRBD1 or TRBD2 (6 bases each). The germline V gene encodes CDR1 MNHNS and CDR2 SASEGT. The V end was cut by 3 bases, the J end by 5 bases, with 17 bases between. CDR3 size: 15 residues. The CDR3 here is CASSDLGGPEDEQYF. The DNA of the CDR3 is TGTGCCAGCAGTGACCTGGGGGGCCCAGAAGACGAGCAGTACTTC.

This clone has a handful of counts. One end of the junction is discordant with germline, which a read error may explain. The chain is built from TRBV6-1 and TRBJ1-1; TRBD1 is a possible D gene (5 bases). The CDR3 covers 14 residues. Germline CDR1 is MNHNS and CDR2 is SASEGT. The CDR3 loop reads CASIPDQGGIKASF. DNA for the CDR3: TGTGCCAGCATTCCTGATCAGGGAGGGATCAAAGCTTCCTTT.

This chain connects TRBV6-1 to TRBJ2-7; TRBD2 matches at 10 bases. The CDR3 length is 14 residues. V lost 5 bases and J lost 2; bases outside the gene matches: 3. Germline CDR1 reads MNHNS; CDR2 reads SASEGT. The CDR3 here is CASSSGLAAYEQYF. CDR3 coding DNA: TGTGCCAGCAGTTCTGGACTAGCGGCCTACGAGCAGTACTTC.

This clone has at least ten counts. This sequence joins TRBV4-1 and TRBJ1-4, with 8 bases matching TRBD1. This CDR3 is built from 16 residues. The V and J ends lost 0 bases and 7 bases, in that order; junction bases with no gene match: 7. Germline V gene lookup returns CDR1 MGHRA and CDR2 YSYEKL. Here the CDR3 reads CASSQDPGRGPEKLFF. CDR3 sequence (DNA): TGCGCCAGCAGCCAAGATCCGGGCAGGGGGCCTGAAAAACTGTTTTTT.

Note on this clone: The CDR3 does not close with the conserved phenylalanine or tryptophan, likely indicating a read error. This chain uses TRBV5-1 with TRBJ2-3; 7 bases line up with TRBD2. Germline trimming cut 2 bases from V and 5 bases from J; bases unmatched to any gene: 5. Germline V gene sequence: CDR1 SGHRS, CDR2 YFSETQ. The CDR3 sequence is 14 residues long. The CDR3 spells CASSFRTRGDTQYS. The CDR3, as DNA: TGCGCCAGCAGCTTCAGGACTAGAGGAGATACGCAGTATTCT.

This clone appeared many times. V and J are TRBV28 and TRBJ2-7; D gene unclear. The CDR3 sequence is 15 residues long. Germline V gene sequence: CDR1 MDHEN, CDR2 SYDVKM. Trimming pared 3 bases from V and 6 bases from J, leaving 18 bases between. The CDR3 DNA is TGTGCCAGCAGTTTTGTCCGGACCTTGGCCAGCGAGCAGTACTTC. This encodes CASSFVRTLASEQYF.

This clone was counted at least ten times. The rearrangement links TRBV7-3 to TRBJ1-5, with D unresolved. The germline CDR1 and CDR2 sequences are SGHTA and FQGTGA. CDR3 length: 15 residues. V gave up 2 bases and J gave up 0 bases, with 8 bases separating them. CDR3: CASSLWEYSNQPQHF. CDR3 DNA sequence: TGTGCCAGCAGCTTATGGGAATATAGCAATCAGCCCCAGCATTTT.

This clone showed up many times. The V call is TRBV5-1, the J call TRBJ2-1; the D gene is possibly TRBD2 (5 bases). Germline CDR1 is SGHRS and CDR2 is YFSETQ. CDR3 size: 14 residues. Trimming shortened V by 1 base and J by 10 bases, and 15 bases separated the two germline ends. The CDR3 loop is CASSLRPAGWEQFF. The CDR3, as DNA: TGCGCCAGCAGCTTGAGGCCTGCGGGTTGGGAGCAGTTCTTC.

In this sample, this clone turned up a few times. CDR3: CASSFGRLNTEAFF. The CDR3 DNA sequence: TGTGCCAGCAGTTTTGGACGGCTGAACACTGAAGCTTTCTTT. The rearrangement links TRBV12-3 or TRBV12-4 to TRBJ1-1, with D uncertain. V lost 3 bases to trimming and J lost 0 bases, with 8 bases between them. The CDR3 runs to 14 residues.

This clone occurred many times. This chain links TRBV24-1 with TRBJ2-2, with 7 bases matching TRBD2. The length of the CDR3 is 16 residues. Germline loops: CDR1 KGHDR, CDR2 SFDVKD. Unmatched junction bases numbered 7, after V lost 3 bases and J lost 4 bases. Here the CDR3 DNA reads TGTGCCACCAGTGATGAAGCGGGGAGACTCACCGGGGAGCTGTTTTTT. Encoded protein: CATSDEAGRLTGELFF.

This clone was observed at least ten times. This chain connects TRBV2 to TRBJ1-3, with TRBD1 identical over 8 bases. Trimming removed 0 bases from V and 0 bases from J; junction bases left unmatched: 10. This CDR3 has 19 residues. Per germline, CDR1 SNHLY and CDR2 FYNNEI. The CDR3 here is CASSEALLDRASSGNTIYF. The CDR3 region has the DNA TGTGCCAGCAGTGAAGCGCTATTGGACAGGGCGAGCTCTGGAAACACCATATATTTT.

This clone was found many times. The genes are TRBV19 and TRBJ2-3; D perhaps matches TRBD1 (5 bases). CDR1 LNHDA and CDR2 SQIVND come from the germline V gene (reference sequence). Trimming cost V 4 bases and J 2 bases, with 13 bases left between them. CDR3 length equals 15 residues. In DNA form, the CDR3 reads TGTGCCAGTAGTACTGCATGGACAATCACAGATACGCAGTATTTT. It yields the protein CASSTAWTITDTQYF.

This clone was counted ten times or more. This chain connects TRBV5-1 to TRBJ2-6, with 10 bases identical to TRBD1. There are 16 residues in the CDR3. The trim removed 4 bases at V and 1 base at J, leaving 2 bases unmatched. Looked up from germline, CDR1 is SGHRS and CDR2 is YFSETQ. The CDR3 here is CASSLGQGSGANVLTF. CDR3 DNA sequence: TGCGCCAGCAGCCTGGGACAGGGGTCTGGGGCCAACGTCCTGACTTTC.

This clone was counted ten times or more. This chain links TRBV6-1 with TRBJ1-5; D remains unclear. V was pared by 8 bases and J by 5 bases, with 16 bases between. From germline, CDR1 is MNHNS and CDR2 SASEGT. The CDR3 spans 14 residues. The CDR3 nucleotides are TGTGCCAGCTCCCAGGAGGCCTGGGATCAGCCCCAGCATTTT. Its translation: CASSQEAWDQPQHF.

Ten or more counts support this clone. The J gene is TRBJ2-5, the V gene TRBV5-1; D is ambiguous. The CDR3 extends over 12 amino acids. The germline V gene encodes CDR1 SGHRS and CDR2 YFSETQ. Deletions cut 5 bases from V and 2 bases from J, with 7 bases between. CDR3 protein: CASRDEQETQYF. The CDR3 DNA follows: TGCGCCAGCAGAGATGAGCAAGAGACCCAGTACTTC. The whole variable domain, filled in from reference TRBV5-1 and TRBJ2-5, reads KAGVTQTPRYLIKTRGQQVTLSCSPISGHRSVSWYQQTPGQGLQFLFEYFSETQRNKGNFPGRFSGRQFSNSRSEMNVSTLELGDSALYLCASRDEQETQYFGPGTRLLVL.

The chain couples TRBV30 to TRBJ1-5; no firm D call. CDR3 size: 15 residues. The ends were cut back, 0 bases at V and 1 base at J, with 10 bases in the middle. CDR1 GTSNPN and CDR2 SVGIG come from the germline V gene (reference sequence). The CDR3 nucleotides read TGTGCCTGGAGTGTACGGGGAGGGAGCAATCAGCCCCAGCATTTT. Translating gives CAWSVRGGSNQPQHF. Full variable domain (outside the CDR3, taken from reference TRBV30 and TRBJ1-5): SQTIHQWPATLVQPVGSPLSLECTVEGTSNPNLYWYRQAAGRGLQLLFYSVGIGQISSEVPQNLSASRPQDRQFILSSKKLLLSDSGFYLCAWSVRGGSNQPQHFGDGTRLSIL.

This clone was detected many times. The chain uses TRBV6-1 and TRBJ2-1; D gene uncertain. Deletions cut 6 bases from V and 9 bases from J, with 15 bases between. The CDR3 runs to 13 residues. Germline V gene data show CDR1 as MNHNS and CDR2 as SASEGT. CDR3 nucleotide sequence: TGTGCCAGCAGGGGATACGGCGGTGCTGAGCAGTTCTTC. As protein: CASRGYGGAEQFF.

The chain uses TRBV20-1 and TRBJ2-3; the D is unclear. Germline V gives CDR1 DFQATT, CDR2 SNEGSKA (reference sequence). This CDR3 has 15 residues. V gave up 0 bases and J gave up 0 bases, with 10 bases separating them. CDR3 nucleotide sequence: TGCAGTGCTAGAGATCGGTGGTACAGCACAGATACGCAGTATTTT. It translates to CSARDRWYSTDTQYF.

Turning to this clone: Germline is not matched at one junction end, which may reflect a read error. The chain uses TRBV3-1 and TRBJ2-7, with D perhaps matching TRBD1 or TRBD2 (5 bases each). Per germline, CDR1 LGHDT and CDR2 YNNKEL (reference sequence). CDR3 length: 14 residues. As DNA, the CDR3 is TGTGCCAGCATCCAAGGGGCGGGCTCCTATGAGCAGTACTTC. Residues: CASIQGAGSYEQYF.